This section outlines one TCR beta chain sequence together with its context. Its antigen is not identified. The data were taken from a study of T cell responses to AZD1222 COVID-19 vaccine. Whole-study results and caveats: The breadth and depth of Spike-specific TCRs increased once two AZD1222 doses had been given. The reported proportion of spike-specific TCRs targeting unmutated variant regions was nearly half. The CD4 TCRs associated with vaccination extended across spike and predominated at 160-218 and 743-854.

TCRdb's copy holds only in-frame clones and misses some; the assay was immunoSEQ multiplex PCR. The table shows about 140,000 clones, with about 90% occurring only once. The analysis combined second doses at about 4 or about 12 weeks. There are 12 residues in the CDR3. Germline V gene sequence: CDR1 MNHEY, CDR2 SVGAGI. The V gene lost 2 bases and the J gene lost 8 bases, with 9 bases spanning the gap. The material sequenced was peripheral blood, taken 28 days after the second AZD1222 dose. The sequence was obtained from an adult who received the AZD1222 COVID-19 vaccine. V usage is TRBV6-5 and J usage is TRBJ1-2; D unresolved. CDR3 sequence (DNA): TGTGCCAGCAGTTACCCCCGGGGAGGCTACACCTTC. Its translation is CASSYPRGGYTF.